Listed below are T cell receptor beta chains from one sample, sequenced in a study of CD8 T cells in Susac syndrome. TCRdb passed the immunoSEQ multiplex PCR reads through MiXCR, listing each CDR3 protein once. The sample yields about 400,000 distinct CDR3 sequences, 85% to 90% seen once. Sequencing was done on a sample of CD8+ T cells from PBMCs. The receptors were sampled from a human donor with multiple sclerosis. Both conserved end residues are part of each CDR3. Fields, in order: D gene, clone size, J gene, V gene, CDR3 protein, CDR3 DNA. The D gene is left open where the match is weak. A clone size is listed for some rows: how often the clone was seen (once, few, many), or a class if it is expanded.

NA,few,TRBJ2-7,TRBV12-3/TRBV12-4,CASSFSSIYEQYF,TGTGCCAGCAGTTTTTCCAGCATCTACGAGCAGTACTTC
TRBD1,once,TRBJ1-2,TRBV12-3/TRBV12-4,CASSLDRGQDGYTF,TGTGCCAGCAGTTTGGACAGGGGGCAGGATGGCTACACCTTC
TRBD1,NA,TRBJ2-7,TRBV5-1,CASSLGWDRGHEQYF,TGCGCCAGCAGCTTGGGTTGGGACAGGGGCCACGAGCAGTACTTC
NA,NA,TRBJ1-1,TRBV25-1,CASTPSRPNTEAFF,TGTGCCAGCACCCCCAGCCGACCGAACACTGAAGCTTTCTTT
NA,NA,TRBJ1-6,TRBV20-1,CSARLPGAGWNSPLHF,TGCAGTGCTAGACTCCCCGGGGCAGGGTGGAATTCACCCCTCCACTTT
NA,NA,TRBJ2-7,TRBV7-9,CASSLYRPSSYEQYF,TGTGCCAGCAGCCTTTATCGGCCGAGCTCCTACGAGCAGTACTTC
NA,NA,TRBJ1-1,TRBV29-1,CSVGSALNTEAFF,TGCAGCGTTGGAAGTGCCCTGAACACTGAAGCTTTCTTT
NA,NA,TRBJ1-1,TRBV12-3/TRBV12-4,CASSLVPGGTEAFF,TGTGCCAGCAGTTTAGTACCTGGAGGCACTGAAGCTTTCTTT
NA,NA,TRBJ2-7,TRBV27,CASSFESVGYEQYF,TGTGCCAGCAGTTTTGAGTCAGTGGGGTACGAGCAGTACTTC
TRBD1,NA,TRBJ2-1,TRBV5-1,CASSPGQGGHNEQFF,TGCGCCAGCAGCCCGGGACAGGGTGGGCATAATGAGCAGTTCTTC
NA,NA,TRBJ2-7,TRBV27,CASNPSSVRGGEQYF,TGTGCCAGCAACCCCTCTAGCGTCCGAGGGGGAGAGCAGTACTTC
NA,NA,TRBJ1-1,TRBV6-1,CASSEVNTNTEAFF,TGTGCCAGCAGTGAAGTTAACACCAACACTGAAGCTTTCTTT
TRBD2,NA,TRBJ2-7,TRBV7-6,CASSLGGSADEQYF,TGTGCCAGCAGCTTAGGCGGGAGCGCTGACGAGCAGTACTTC
NA,NA,TRBJ2-1,TRBV5-1,CASLDYYNEQFF,TGCGCCAGCTTAGACTACTACAATGAGCAGTTCTTC
TRBD1,NA,TRBJ2-7,TRBV28,CASSPAGTGSEQYF,TGTGCCAGCAGTCCCGCCGGGACAGGGAGCGAGCAGTACTTC
NA,NA,TRBJ1-5,TRBV5-6,CASSLGQKEFSNQPQHF,TGTGCCAGCAGCTTGGGACAGAAAGAATTTAGCAATCAGCCCCAGCATTTT
NA,NA,TRBJ2-7,TRBV2,CASGPLLREVGYEQYF,TGTGCCAGCGGGCCTCTCCTCAGGGAGGTGGGGTACGAGCAGTACTTC
NA,few,TRBJ1-2,TRBV6-1,CASSEITGYGYTF,TGTGCCAGCAGTGAAATAACAGGCTATGGCTACACCTTC
TRBD1,NA,TRBJ1-1,TRBV7-9,CASDTGGTEAFF,TGTGCCAGCGACACAGGGGGCACTGAAGCTTTCTTT
NA,NA,TRBJ2-7,TRBV6-5,CASSLDTFPSYEQYF,TGTGCCAGCAGCCTAGACACCTTCCCCTCCTACGAGCAGTACTTC
NA,NA,TRBJ1-5,TRBV4-1,CASSQEIRAQGGQPQHF,TGCGCCAGCAGCCAAGAAATTAGGGCACAGGGAGGTCAGCCCCAGCATTTT
TRBD2,NA,TRBJ2-1,TRBV15,CATSRGSGDPSYNEQFF,TGTGCCACCAGCCGGGGTAGCGGGGACCCCTCCTACAATGAGCAGTTCTTC
NA,NA,TRBJ1-6,TRBV2,CASIPRSYNSPLHF,TGTGCCAGCATCCCTCGATCCTATAATTCACCCCTCCACTTT
NA,NA,TRBJ1-5,TRBV19,CASSGGTEYSNQPQHF,TGTGCCAGTAGTGGGGGGACCGAATATAGCAATCAGCCCCAGCATTTT
NA,NA,TRBJ1-2,TRBV9,CASSPFGGQLNWHTF,TGTGCCAGCAGCCCTTTCGGAGGACAGTTGAATTGGCACACCTTC
NA,NA,TRBJ2-7,TRBV29-1,CSVEWSDRNTYEQYF,TGCAGCGTTGAGTGGTCAGACCGGAATACCTACGAGCAGTACTTC
TRBD1,NA,TRBJ1-2,TRBV3-1,CASSQQGQAYGYTF,TGTGCCAGCAGCCAACAGGGACAGGCCTATGGCTACACCTTC
TRBD2,NA,TRBJ2-1,TRBV2,CASSEGWTSGTDNEQFF,TGTGCCAGCAGTGAAGGTTGGACTAGCGGGACCGACAATGAGCAGTTCTTC
NA,NA,TRBJ2-5,TRBV9,CASSVTGSQETQYF,TGTGCCAGCAGCGTAACGGGGAGTCAAGAGACCCAGTACTTC
NA,NA,TRBJ1-4,TRBV27,CASSLYGEGNEKLFF,TGTGCCAGCAGTTTATACGGGGAGGGTAATGAAAAACTGTTTTTT
NA,few,TRBJ2-1,TRBV27,CASVGPDGLVLFF,TGTGCCAGCGTGGGCCCCGACGGTCTAGTTCTGTTCTTC
TRBD2,NA,TRBJ2-7,TRBV20-1,CSAASGRTYEQYF,TGCAGTGCCGCTAGCGGGAGGACCTACGAGCAGTACTTC
NA,NA,TRBJ2-7,TRBV29-1,CSVDQADSYEQYF,TGCAGCGTTGATCAAGCCGACTCCTACGAGCAGTACTTC
TRBD1,NA,TRBJ2-7,TRBV20-1,CSARRQGAYEQYF,TGCAGTGCTAGAAGACAGGGGGCCTACGAGCAGTACTTC
TRBD2,NA,TRBJ2-7,TRBV15,CATSRDETSDHYEQYF,TGTGCCACCAGCAGAGACGAAACTAGCGATCACTACGAGCAGTACTTC
TRBD2,NA,TRBJ2-3,TRBV25-1,CASQLAGRTDTQYF,TGTGCCAGCCAGCTAGCGGGTCGCACAGATACGCAGTATTTT
TRBD2,NA,TRBJ2-1,TRBV6-5,CASSYTLAEYNEQFF,TGTGCCAGCAGTTACACCCTAGCGGAATACAATGAGCAGTTCTTC
TRBD2,NA,TRBJ2-2,TRBV5-8,CASSLGLAEITGELFF,TGTGCCAGCAGCCTGGGACTAGCGGAGATCACCGGGGAGCTGTTTTTT
TRBD2,NA,TRBJ2-1,TRBV19,CASTPTGSAGGYNEQFF,TGTGCCAGTACCCCTACGGGGTCAGCGGGGGGCTACAATGAGCAGTTCTTC
TRBD1,NA,TRBJ2-5,TRBV19,CASSRPPGQGRETQYF,TGTGCCAGTAGCCGACCCCCGGGACAGGGGCGAGAGACCCAGTACTTC
NA,NA,TRBJ2-1,TRBV29-1,CSVDTYNEQFF,TGCAGCGTTGACACATACAATGAGCAGTTCTTC
NA,NA,TRBJ2-7,TRBV12-3/TRBV12-4,CASSHEGGRSSYEQYF,TGTGCCAGCAGTCATGAGGGGGGCCGGAGCTCCTACGAGCAGTACTTC
NA,NA,TRBJ2-7,TRBV5-1,CASSWDTNYEQYF,TGCGCCAGCAGCTGGGACACCAACTACGAGCAGTACTTC
NA,NA,TRBJ1-2,TRBV27,CASSPGTQNYGYTF,TGTGCCAGCAGTCCTGGGACGCAGAACTATGGCTACACCTTC
NA,few,TRBJ2-7,TRBV6-5,CASSYISGTPSAVQYF,TGTGCCAGCAGTTACATATCCGGGACACCGTCGGCGGTGCAGTACTTC
NA,NA,TRBJ2-1,TRBV19,CASSYQGVPYNEQFF,TGTGCCAGTAGTTATCAGGGAGTTCCCTACAATGAGCAGTTCTTC
NA,once,TRBJ2-7,TRBV27,CASSPDMALEQYF,TGTGCCAGCAGTCCGGATATGGCGCTCGAGCAGTACTTC